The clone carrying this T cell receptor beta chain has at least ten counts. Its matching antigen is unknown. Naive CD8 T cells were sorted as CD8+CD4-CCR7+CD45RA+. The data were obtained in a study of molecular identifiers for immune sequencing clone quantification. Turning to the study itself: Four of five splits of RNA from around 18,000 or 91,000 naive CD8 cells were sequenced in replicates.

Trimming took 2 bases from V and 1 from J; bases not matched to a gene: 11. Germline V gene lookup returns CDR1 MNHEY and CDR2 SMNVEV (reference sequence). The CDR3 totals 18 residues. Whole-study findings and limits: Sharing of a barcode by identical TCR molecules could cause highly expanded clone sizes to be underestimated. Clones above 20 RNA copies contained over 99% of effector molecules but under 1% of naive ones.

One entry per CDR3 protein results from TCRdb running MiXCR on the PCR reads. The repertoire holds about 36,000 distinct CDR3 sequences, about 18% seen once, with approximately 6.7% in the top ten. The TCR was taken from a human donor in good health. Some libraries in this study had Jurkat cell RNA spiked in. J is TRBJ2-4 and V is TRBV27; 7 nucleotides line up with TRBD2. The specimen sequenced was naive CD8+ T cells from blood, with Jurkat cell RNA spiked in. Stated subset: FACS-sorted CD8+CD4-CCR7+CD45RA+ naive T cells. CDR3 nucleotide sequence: TGTGCCAGCAGTTTAGAGGGGCGCGGGAGAGGGGCCAAAAACATTCAGTACTTC. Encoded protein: CASSLEGRGRGAKNIQYF.